One and the same sample provided the 4 T cell receptor beta chains below, sequenced in a study of cytomegalovirus exposure and HLA in healthy donors. Primers: 60 Vbeta forward and 13 Jbeta reverse. The protocol was immunoSEQ multiplex PCR, while the TCRdb copy is restricted to in-frame clones and leaves out a portion. Its table records roughly 90,000 clones. Sequencing was done on a sample of PBMCs. These receptors were obtained from a man in his fifties or sixties in good health and CMV-seropositive.

The rearrangement uses TRBV7-2 and TRBJ2-5, with 8 bases aligning to TRBD1. Germline CDR1 and CDR2: SGHTA and FQGNSA. The V segment lost 5 bases and the J segment 5 bases; nucleotides outside the gene matches: 16. The CDR3 covers 17 residues. As DNA, the CDR3 is TGTGCCAGCAGCAACCGGGACAGGACCTTCCCTGGGGAGACCCAGTACTTC. Its protein is CASSNRDRTFPGETQYF. The full variable domain, with the rest looked up from reference TRBV7-2 and TRBJ2-5, is GAGVSQSPSNKVTEKGKDVELRCDPISGHTALYWYRQSLGQGLEFLIYFQGNSAPDKSGLPSDRFSAERTGGSVSTLTIQRTQQEDSAVYLCASSNRDRTFPGETQYFGPGTRLLVL.

This rearrangement joins TRBV5-4 to TRBJ2-7; 10 positions match TRBD2. The CDR3 is made up of 15 amino acids. The J segment lost 2 bases and the V segment lost 4 bases, leaving 6 bases of the junction unmatched. Germline V gene sequence: CDR1 SGHNT, CDR2 YYREEE (reference sequence). CDR3 in amino acids: CASSAPGLATYEQYF. The CDR3 region has the DNA TGTGCCAGCAGCGCCCCGGGACTAGCGACCTACGAGCAGTACTTC.

This chain uses TRBV4-3 with TRBJ1-3, with TRBD1 matching 11 bases. The V segment lost 0 bases and the J segment 6 bases; nucleotides outside the gene matches: 10. There are 18 residues in the CDR3. Germline V gene data show CDR1 as LGHNA and CDR2 as YSLEER. CDR3 region: CASSQDGGGTGGANTIYF. DNA of the CDR3: TGCGCCAGCAGCCAAGATGGCGGCGGGACAGGGGGAGCAAACACCATATATTTT.

The chain employs TRBV7-2 and TRBJ2-1; 7 nucleotides align to TRBD2. V trimming: 5 bases; J trimming: 9 bases; junction bases outside the gene matches: 10. The CDR3 has 14 residues. From germline, CDR1 is SGHTA and CDR2 FQGNSA. The CDR3 spells CASSGALTSSEQFF. The CDR3 DNA sequence: TGTGCCAGCAGCGGGGCCCTGACTAGCTCTGAGCAGTTCTTC.